Each of the 29 T cell receptor beta chains below was sequenced from the same sample in a study of OX40 agonist ivuxolimab in advanced cancers. Sequencing used immunoSEQ multiplex PCR; TCRdb keeps in-frame clones, though not all of them. The sample includes about 27,000 clones, roughly four fifths seen only once; the top ten take 21%. This sample comprised CD4+ or CD8+ T cells sorted from blood, obtained in a trial of the OX40 agonist ivuxolimab. These receptors were collected from an adult with an advanced solid tumor such as melanoma, head and neck, liver or kidney cancer.

The chain joins TRBV28 to TRBJ2-2; D is ambiguous. In germline, CDR1 is MDHEN, CDR2 SYDVKM. The CDR3 spans 15 residues. V was trimmed by 4 bases and J by 0 bases, leaving 9 bases between them. DNA of the CDR3: TGTGCCAGCAGTTCTACCGGGCCGAACACCGGGGAGCTGTTTTTT. It encodes CASSSTGPNTGELFF.

The chain combines TRBV7-6 with TRBJ2-3; 10 positions match TRBD2. CDR1 SGHVS and CDR2 FNYEAQ come from the germline V gene. Unmatched junction bases numbered 6, after V lost 3 bases and J lost 6 bases. The CDR3 consists of 15 residues. The CDR3 DNA reads TGTGCCAGCAGCTTGACTAGCGGGCCAGCGGATACGCAGTATTTT. Protein sequence: CASSLTSGPADTQYF.

The genes are TRBV7-8 and TRBJ2-2, with D possibly being TRBD2 (5 bases). CDR3 length: 15 residues. Germline V gives CDR1 SGHVS, CDR2 FQNEAQ. The germline V and J ends were trimmed by 1 base and 1 base, with 7 bases remaining between them. The CDR3 DNA is TGTGCCAGCAGCTTAGAACGGGGGAACACCGGGGAGCTGTTTTTT. Amino acids: CASSLERGNTGELFF.

This rearrangement joins TRBV27 to TRBJ2-7, with 7 bases fitting TRBD1. V gave up 4 bases and J gave up 0 bases; unmatched junction bases: 3. Germline CDR1 MNHEY, CDR2 SMNVEV (reference sequence). This CDR3 contains 14 residues. This CDR3 reads CASSSGTDSYEQYF. CDR3 DNA: TGTGCCAGCAGTTCCGGGACAGACTCCTACGAGCAGTACTTC.

The gene calls are TRBV9 and TRBJ2-7; D may be TRBD1 or TRBD2 (5 bases each). Germline loops: CDR1 SGDLS, CDR2 YYNGEE. The CDR3 consists of 14 residues. Trimming cost V 0 bases and J 1 base, with 8 bases left between them. CDR3 coding DNA: TGTGCCAGCAGCGTAGGGGACGGATCCTACGAGCAGTACTTC. It encodes CASSVGDGSYEQYF.

About this clone itself: An end of the junction does not agree with germline; a read error may underlie this. This chain uses TRBV30 with TRBJ2-6; tentative D call: TRBD1 (5 bases). The CDR3 is 17 amino acids. The germline gives CDR1 GTSNPN, CDR2 SVGIG (reference sequence). The CDR3 spells CAWSEVGSSSGANALTF. In nucleotides, the CDR3 is TGTGCCTGGAGTGAGGTAGGGTCGAGCTCTGGGGCCAACGCCCTGACTTTC.

The chain employs TRBV7-9 and TRBJ1-5; D unresolved. The CDR3 runs to 13 residues. Germline assignment: CDR1 SEHNR and CDR2 FQNEAQ (reference sequence). V lost 7 bases and J 0 bases, leaving 7 bases between the germline ends. The CDR3: CASNGNSNQPQHF. The CDR3 DNA reads TGTGCCAGCAACGGAAATAGCAATCAGCCCCAGCATTTT.

The chain links TRBV5-6 to TRBJ2-5, with TRBD2 identical over 7 bases. Germline lookup yields CDR1 SGHDT and CDR2 YYEEEE. The CDR3 has 15 residues. J lost 5 bases, V lost 4 bases, and 11 bases had no gene match. CDR3 bases: TGTGCCAGCAGCCAACATGGGGGGGGTCAGGAGACCCAGTACTTC. Translation gives CASSQHGGGQETQYF.

V is TRBV27 and J is TRBJ1-1; D is perhaps TRBD1 (6 bases). The CDR3 is made up of 14 amino acids. Trimming removed 5 bases at V and 2 bases at J, with 12 bases between. CDR1 and CDR2 (germline): MNHEY, SMNVEV (reference sequence). The chain's CDR3 is CASSLDRYNTEAFF. The CDR3 nucleotides read TGTGCCAGCAGTCTAGACAGGTACAACACTGAAGCTTTCTTT.

Of note for this clone: Other nucleotide sequences from this sample produce the same CDR3. The gene calls are TRBV5-1 and TRBJ2-7; 8 bases line up with TRBD1. This CDR3 is built from 15 residues. Trimming took 4 bases from V and 0 from J; bases not matched to a gene: 6. Germline V gene lookup returns CDR1 SGHRS and CDR2 YFSETQ. Written as DNA, the CDR3 is TGCGCCAGCAGCCTCGGGACAGGTTCCTCCTACGAGCAGTACTTC. Amino acids: CASSLGTGSSYEQYF.

V usage is TRBV27 and J usage is TRBJ2-7, with D possibly TRBD1 on 6 matching bases. V was cut by 3 bases and J by 4 bases, with 13 bases left in between. Germline V gene data show CDR1 as MNHEY and CDR2 as SMNVEV (reference sequence). The CDR3 has 14 amino acids. CDR3 bases: TGTGCCAGCAGTTTCACCAGGGGTGCGTACGAGCAGTACTTC. Translated: CASSFTRGAYEQYF.

The chain recombines TRBV7-9 with TRBJ2-3; possibly TRBD1 for D (5 bases). The CDR3 contains 15 residues. Trimming removed 2 bases from V and 2 bases from J, with 11 bases in between. Per the germline V gene, CDR1 is SEHNR and CDR2 is FQNEAQ (reference sequence). CDR3 bases: TGTGCCAGCAGCTTACTTGGACAACTCACAGATACGCAGTATTTT. Encoded protein: CASSLLGQLTDTQYF.

The chain's CDR3 is CASSYGTDTQYF. In nucleotides, the CDR3 is TGTGCCAGCAGTTATGGAACAGATACGCAGTATTTT. The chain couples TRBV6-6 to TRBJ2-3, with D uncertain. The germline V and J ends were trimmed by 3 bases and 3 bases, with 4 bases remaining between them. The CDR3 has 12 amino acids. From germline, CDR1 is MNHNY and CDR2 SVGAGI (reference sequence).

This chain's CDR3 is CASSRAATSYEQYF. The CDR3 nucleotides are TGCGCCAGCAGCCGGGCAGCTACTTCCTACGAGCAGTACTTC. The gene calls are TRBV4-1 and TRBJ2-7, with D hard to call. Deletions cut 4 bases from V and 1 base from J, with 11 bases between. The CDR3 runs to 14 residues. Germline CDR1 is MGHRA and CDR2 is YSYEKL.

The V and J genes are TRBV6-5 and TRBJ1-5; D perhaps matches TRBD1 (6 bases). Per germline, CDR1 MNHEY and CDR2 SVGAGI. V shed 5 bases and J shed 6 bases, with 14 bases lying between them. The CDR3 spans 14 residues. CDR3 DNA sequence: TGTGCCAGCAGTCTCGGGACACAAGGTCAGCCCCAGCATTTT. It yields the protein CASSLGTQGQPQHF.

The genes are TRBV4-1 and TRBJ2-7; 9 positions agree with TRBD2. The germline V gene encodes CDR1 MGHRA and CDR2 YSYEKL. This CDR3 has 15 amino acids. The V gene end was trimmed by 1 base and the J gene end by 0 bases; junction bases not matched to a gene: 1. The DNA of the CDR3 is TGCGCCAGCAGCCAAGGACTAGCGGACTCCTACGAGCAGTACTTC. It specifies CASSQGLADSYEQYF.

The gene calls are TRBV6-1 and TRBJ1-1; no firm D call. The germline V gene has CDR1 MNHNS and CDR2 SASEGT. Between the trimmed V and J ends, which lost 3 bases and 11 bases, there was a span of 10 bases. This CDR3 is built from 11 residues. This CDR3 is CASSDTLGAFF. CDR3 DNA: TGTGCCAGCAGTGACACCCTTGGGGCTTTCTTT.

This clone has just a few counts. The V gene is TRBV13, the J gene TRBJ1-2; D not certain. This CDR3 is 14 amino acids long. The germline gives CDR1 PRHDT, CDR2 FYEKMQ (reference sequence). Trimming removed 6 bases from V and 0 bases from J, with 11 bases in between. DNA for the CDR3: TGTGCCAGCAGTGTTCAGAATACTAACTATGGCTACACCTTC. It is translated as CASSVQNTNYGYTF.

In nucleotides, the CDR3 is TGCGCCAGCAGCTTCGGGACAGGTGGCGAGCAGTACTTC. It translates to CASSFGTGGEQYF. The chain links TRBV5-1 to TRBJ2-7; 8 bases are shared with TRBD1. V trimming: 2 bases; J trimming: 6 bases; junction bases outside the gene matches: 4. The germline V gene has CDR1 SGHRS and CDR2 YFSETQ. This CDR3 contains 13 residues.

The rearrangement joins TRBV15 to TRBJ1-1; possibly TRBD1 for D (5 bases). CDR3 length: 16 amino acids. From germline, CDR1 is LNHNV and CDR2 YYDKDF (reference sequence). V was pared by 5 bases and J by 0 bases, with 16 bases between. This chain's CDR3 is CATSPGVPDMNTEAFF. DNA for the CDR3: TGTGCCACCAGCCCCGGGGTACCGGACATGAACACTGAAGCTTTCTTT.

V is TRBV5-4 and J is TRBJ1-1; no definite D call. This CDR3 is 11 amino acids long. CDR1 is SGHNT and CDR2 is YYREEE in the germline V gene (reference sequence). V lost 3 bases and J 4 bases, leaving 4 bases between the germline ends. CDR3 sequence: CASSSTTEAFF. Written as DNA, the CDR3 is TGTGCCAGCAGCTCGACCACTGAAGCTTTCTTT.

In its sample, this clone ranks as medium-sized. V and J are TRBV4-3 and TRBJ2-7, with 8 nucleotides matching TRBD1. CDR3 length: 15 residues. CDR1 and CDR2 from the germline V gene are LGHNA and YSLEER. The junction had 2 bases not matched to a gene; V was cut back by 0 bases and J by 1 base. CDR3 protein: CASSQEQGESYEQYF. CDR3 DNA: TGCGCCAGCAGCCAAGAACAGGGGGAATCCTACGAGCAGTACTTC.

The gene calls are TRBV7-8 and TRBJ1-4; D gene uncertain. Deletions cut 2 bases from V and 4 bases from J, with 8 bases between. This CDR3 is 14 amino acids long. Per germline, CDR1 SGHVS and CDR2 FQNEAQ. This CDR3 reads CASSLWENNEKLFF. Here the CDR3 DNA reads TGTGCCAGCAGCTTATGGGAGAATAATGAAAAACTGTTTTTT. Looking up the rest from reference TRBV7-8 and TRBJ1-4 gives the full variable domain: GAGVSQSPRYKVAKRGQDVALRCDPISGHVSLFWYQQALGQGPEFLTYFQNEAQLDKSGLPSDRFFAERPEGSVSTLKIQRTQQEDSAVYLCASSLWENNEKLFFGSGTQLSVL.

The chain joins TRBV15 to TRBJ2-7, with D unclear. CDR1 LNHNV and CDR2 YYDKDF come from the germline V gene (reference sequence). The V gene lost 1 base and the J gene lost 0 bases, with 7 bases spanning the gap. This CDR3 has 14 amino acids. The CDR3 loop reads CATSRGVLSYEQYF. CDR3 nucleotides: TGTGCCACCAGCAGAGGGGTCCTCTCCTACGAGCAGTACTTC.

CDR3 sequence: CASSQDGEGTPYEQYF. Written as DNA, the CDR3 is TGTGCCAGCAGCCAAGATGGGGAGGGGACCCCCTACGAGCAGTACTTC. The rearrangement uses TRBV4-2 and TRBJ2-7; 7 nucleotides match TRBD2. Unmatched junction bases numbered 7, after V lost 0 bases and J lost 2 bases. The CDR3 totals 16 residues. Germline values: CDR1 LGHNA, CDR2 YNFKEQ.

This clone has a single count. The rearrangement links TRBV5-6 to TRBJ2-1; TRBD1 agrees at 9 bases. Germline trimming cut 4 bases from V and 7 bases from J; bases unmatched to any gene: 9. Per germline, CDR1 SGHDT and CDR2 YYEEEE. This CDR3 spans 15 amino acids. CDR3 amino acids: CASSPQIGTGNEQFF. The CDR3 DNA reads TGTGCCAGCAGCCCCCAGATAGGGACAGGGAATGAGCAGTTCTTC.

This chain uses TRBV5-1 with TRBJ2-1; TRBD2 agrees at 14 bases. Germline values: CDR1 SGHRS, CDR2 YFSETQ. V was clipped by 4 bases and J by 8 bases; unmatched bases: 11. The CDR3 runs 17 residues. Here the CDR3 reads CASSPQGLAGVVDEQFF. DNA of the CDR3: TGCGCCAGCAGCCCCCAGGGACTAGCGGGAGTGGTGGATGAGCAGTTCTTC.

This chain links TRBV19 with TRBJ2-7; D is possibly TRBD1 (5 bases). V was cut by 6 bases and J by 5 bases, with 11 bases left in between. In germline, CDR1 is LNHDA, CDR2 SQIVND (reference sequence). The CDR3 totals 12 residues. The CDR3: CASSPTGDEQYF. CDR3 DNA: TGTGCCAGTAGCCCCACAGGTGACGAGCAGTACTTC.

The chain couples TRBV4-1 to TRBJ2-7; D is tentatively TRBD1 or TRBD2 (5 bases each). The CDR3 consists of 15 residues. Germline-derived CDR1 and CDR2 are MGHRA and YSYEKL. Trimming took off 0 bases at V and 3 bases at J, with 12 bases between the two ends. The CDR3 sequence: CASSQEGEMGYEQYF. The CDR3, as DNA: TGCGCCAGCAGCCAAGAGGGGGAAATGGGCTACGAGCAGTACTTC.